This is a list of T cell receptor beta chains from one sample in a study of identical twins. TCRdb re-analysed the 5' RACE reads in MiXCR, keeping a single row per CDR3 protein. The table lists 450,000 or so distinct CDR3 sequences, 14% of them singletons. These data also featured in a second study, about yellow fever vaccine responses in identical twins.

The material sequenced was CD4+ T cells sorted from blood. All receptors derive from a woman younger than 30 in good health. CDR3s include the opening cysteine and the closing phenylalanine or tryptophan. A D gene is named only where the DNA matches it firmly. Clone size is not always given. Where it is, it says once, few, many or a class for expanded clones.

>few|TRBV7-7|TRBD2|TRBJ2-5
TGTGCTAGCAGCCGCGGGACTACCCAAGAGACCCAGTACTTC
CASSRGTTQETQYF
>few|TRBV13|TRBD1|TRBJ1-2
TGTGCCAGCAGCTTTACAGGGGGCGACCGGCATGGCTACACCTTC
CASSFTGGDRHGYTF
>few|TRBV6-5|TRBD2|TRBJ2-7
TGTGCCAGCAGTTCCCTAACTAGCGGGGGGCCGAGCGAGCAGTACTTC
CASSSLTSGGPSEQYF
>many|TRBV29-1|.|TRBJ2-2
TGCAGCGCAAGAGCTGGGGAGCTGTTTTTT
CSARAGELFF
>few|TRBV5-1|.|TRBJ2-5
TGCGCCAGCAGCCCGGAGACAGTTCGGGAGACCCAGTACTTC
CASSPETVRETQYF
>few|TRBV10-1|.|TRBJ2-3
TGCGCCAGCAGTGAGTCGGAGCGGAGCACAGATACGCAGTATTTT
CASSESERSTDTQYF
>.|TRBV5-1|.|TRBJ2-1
TGCGCCAGCAGCCCCGAGACAGGAGCCTACAATGAGCAGTTCTTC
CASSPETGAYNEQFF
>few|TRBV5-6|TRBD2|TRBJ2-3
TGTGCCAGCAGCTTGCTTAGGACTAGCGACACAGATACGCAGTATTTT
CASSLLRTSDTDTQYF
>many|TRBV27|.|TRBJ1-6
TGTGCCAGCAGTTTGTTACAGGGCAATTCACCCCTCCACTTT
CASSLLQGNSPLHF
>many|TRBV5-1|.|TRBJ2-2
TGCGCCAGCAGCTTTGGGACACGTAATATCGGGGAGCTGTTTTTT
CASSFGTRNIGELFF